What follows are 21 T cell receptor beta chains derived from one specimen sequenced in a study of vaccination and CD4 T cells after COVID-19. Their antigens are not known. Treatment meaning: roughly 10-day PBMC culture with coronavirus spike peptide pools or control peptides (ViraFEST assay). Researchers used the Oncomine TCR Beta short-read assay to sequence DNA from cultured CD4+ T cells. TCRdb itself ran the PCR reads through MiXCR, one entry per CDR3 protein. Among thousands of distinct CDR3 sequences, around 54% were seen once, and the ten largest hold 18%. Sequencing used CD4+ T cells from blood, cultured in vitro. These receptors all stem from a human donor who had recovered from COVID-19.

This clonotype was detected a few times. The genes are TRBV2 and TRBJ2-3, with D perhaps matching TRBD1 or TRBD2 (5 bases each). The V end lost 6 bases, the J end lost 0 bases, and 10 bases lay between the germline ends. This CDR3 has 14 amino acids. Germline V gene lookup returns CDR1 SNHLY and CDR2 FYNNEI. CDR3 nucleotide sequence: TGTGCCAGCAGCCCCGGGGCGAGCACAGATACGCAGTATTTT. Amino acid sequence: CASSPGASTDTQYF.

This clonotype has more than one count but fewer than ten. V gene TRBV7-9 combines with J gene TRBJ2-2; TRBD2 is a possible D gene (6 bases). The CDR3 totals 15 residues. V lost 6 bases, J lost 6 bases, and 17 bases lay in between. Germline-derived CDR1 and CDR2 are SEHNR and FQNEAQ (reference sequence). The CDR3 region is CASSWDRGSSGELFF. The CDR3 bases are TGTGCCAGCAGTTGGGATCGGGGGTCGTCCGGGGAGCTGTTTTTT.

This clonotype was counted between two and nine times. The CDR3 region is CASSKVKRGDQPQHF. The CDR3 DNA reads as TGTGCCAGCAGCAAAGTCAAAAGGGGCGATCAGCCCCAGCATTTT. The V call is TRBV21-1, the J call TRBJ1-5; the table's D call of TRBD1 was not tested on the DNA. TRBV21-1 counts as a pseudogene. The CDR3 sequence is 15 residues long.

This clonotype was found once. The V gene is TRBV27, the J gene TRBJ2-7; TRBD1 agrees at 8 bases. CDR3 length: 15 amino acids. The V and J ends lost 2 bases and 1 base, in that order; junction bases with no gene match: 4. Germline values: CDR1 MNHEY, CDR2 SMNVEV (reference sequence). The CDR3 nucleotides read TGTGCCAGCAGTTTAAGGGGGGACAGGTCCTACGAGCAGTACTTC. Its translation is CASSLRGDRSYEQYF.

This chain's CDR3 is CASSSQREFEQYF. DNA for the CDR3: TGTGCCAGCAGCTCTCAGAGGGAATTCGAGCAGTACTTC. V usage is TRBV7-2 and J usage is TRBJ2-7; a possible D gene is TRBD2 (5 bases). Germline V CDR1 and CDR2: SGHTA, FQGNSA. This CDR3 spans 13 amino acids. The germline V and J ends were trimmed by 4 bases and 6 bases, with 13 bases remaining between them. Combining the CDR3 with reference TRBV7-2 and TRBJ2-7 gives the whole variable domain GAGVSQSPSNKVTEKGKDVELRCDPISGHTALYWYRQSLGQGLEFLIYFQGNSAPDKSGLPSDRFSAERTGGSVSTLTIQRTQQEDSAVYLCASSSQREFEQYFGPGTRLTVT.

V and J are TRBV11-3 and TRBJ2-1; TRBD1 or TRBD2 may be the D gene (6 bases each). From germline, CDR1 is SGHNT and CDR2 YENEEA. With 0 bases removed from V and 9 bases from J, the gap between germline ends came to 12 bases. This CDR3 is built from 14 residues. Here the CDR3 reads CASSLDWGAGEQFF. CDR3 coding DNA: TGTGCCAGCAGCTTAGATTGGGGGGCAGGTGAGCAGTTCTTC.

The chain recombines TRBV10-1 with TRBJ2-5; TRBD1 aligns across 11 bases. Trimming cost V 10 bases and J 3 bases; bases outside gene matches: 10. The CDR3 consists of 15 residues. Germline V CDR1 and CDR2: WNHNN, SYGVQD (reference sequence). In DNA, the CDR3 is TGCGCCACCTCGTCCGCGGGACAGGGGGAAGAGACCCAGTACTTC. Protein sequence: CATSSAGQGEETQYF.

CDR3 in DNA: TGCGCCAGCAGCCAAGAGGACAGTAGCAATCAGCCCCAGCATTTT. It is translated as CASSQEDSSNQPQHF. The chain is built from TRBV4-1 and TRBJ1-5, with D perhaps TRBD1 (6 bases). V was clipped by 0 bases and J by 0 bases, with 6 bases between them. CDR3 length: 15 amino acids. Germline V CDR1 and CDR2: MGHRA, YSYEKL.

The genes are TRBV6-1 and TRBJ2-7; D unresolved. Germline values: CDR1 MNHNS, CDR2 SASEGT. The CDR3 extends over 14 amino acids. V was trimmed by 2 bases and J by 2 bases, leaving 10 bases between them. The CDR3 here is CASSEPGETYEQYF. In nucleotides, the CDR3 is TGTGCCAGCAGTGAACCGGGCGAGACCTACGAGCAGTACTTC.

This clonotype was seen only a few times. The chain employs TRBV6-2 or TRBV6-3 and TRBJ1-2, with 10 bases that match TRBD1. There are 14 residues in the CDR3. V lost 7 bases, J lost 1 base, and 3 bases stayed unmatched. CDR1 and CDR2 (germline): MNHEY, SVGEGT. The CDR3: CASTGTGVNYGYTF. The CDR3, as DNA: TGTGCCAGCACTGGGACAGGGGTTAACTATGGCTACACCTTC.

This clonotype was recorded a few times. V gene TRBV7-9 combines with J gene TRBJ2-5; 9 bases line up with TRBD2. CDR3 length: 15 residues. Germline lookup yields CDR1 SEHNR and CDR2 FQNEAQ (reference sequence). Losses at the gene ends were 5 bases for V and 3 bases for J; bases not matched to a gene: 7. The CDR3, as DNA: TGTGCCAGCAGCCGCCCGGGACTAGCAGAAGAGACCCAGTACTTC. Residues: CASSRPGLAEETQYF.

CDR3 DNA: TGTGCCAGCAGTTACTCCGGGACTAGCGGTTCCTACGAGCAGTACTTC. Translation gives CASSYSGTSGSYEQYF. The chain employs TRBV6-5 and TRBJ2-7, with 11 bases identical to TRBD2. Germline lookup yields CDR1 MNHEY and CDR2 SVGAGI. The CDR3 has 16 residues. V trimming: 0 bases; J trimming: 1 base; junction bases outside the gene matches: 2.

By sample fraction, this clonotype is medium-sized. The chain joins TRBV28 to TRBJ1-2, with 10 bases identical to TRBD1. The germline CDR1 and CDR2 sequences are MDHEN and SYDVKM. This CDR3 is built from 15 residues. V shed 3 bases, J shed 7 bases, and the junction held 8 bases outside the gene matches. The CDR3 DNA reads TGTGCCAGCAGTTTGCCTGACAGGGGGCGCCTTGGCTACACCTTC. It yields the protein CASSLPDRGRLGYTF.

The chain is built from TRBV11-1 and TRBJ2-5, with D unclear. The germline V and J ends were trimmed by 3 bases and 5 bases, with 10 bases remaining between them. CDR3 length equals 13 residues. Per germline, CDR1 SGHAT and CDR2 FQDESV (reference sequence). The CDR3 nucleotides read TGTGCCAGCAGCTTCGGCAGGTCCGAGACCCAGTACTTC. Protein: CASSFGRSETQYF. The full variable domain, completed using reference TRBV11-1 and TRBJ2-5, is EAEVAQSPRYKITEKSQAVAFWCDPISGHATLYWYRQILGQGPELLVQFQDESVVDDSQLPKDRFSAERLKGVDSTLKIQPAELGDSAMYLCASSFGRSETQYFGPGTRLLVL.

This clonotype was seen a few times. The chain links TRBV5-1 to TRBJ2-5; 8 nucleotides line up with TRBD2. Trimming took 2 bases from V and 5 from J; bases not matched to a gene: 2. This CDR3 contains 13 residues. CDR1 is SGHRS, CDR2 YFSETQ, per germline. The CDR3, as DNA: TGCGCCAGCAGCTTTAGGACTAGCGAGACCCAGTACTTC. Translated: CASSFRTSETQYF.

The CDR3 DNA follows: TGTGCCAGCAGCCTACCCGGGGGCTACGAGCAGTACTTC. The encoded protein is CASSLPGGYEQYF. The J gene is TRBJ2-7, the V gene TRBV3-1; D possibly corresponds to TRBD2 (6 bases). CDR1 is LGHDT, CDR2 YNNKEL, per germline (reference sequence). This CDR3 spans 13 amino acids. Trimming cost V 4 bases and J 3 bases, with 10 bases left between them.

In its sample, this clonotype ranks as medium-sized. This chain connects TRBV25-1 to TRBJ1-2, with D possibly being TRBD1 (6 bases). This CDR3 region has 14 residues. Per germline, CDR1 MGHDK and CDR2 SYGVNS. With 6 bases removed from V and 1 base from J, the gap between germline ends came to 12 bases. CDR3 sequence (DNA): TGTGCCAGCAGCACAAGGGGGGTTAACTATGGCTACACCTTC. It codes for CASSTRGVNYGYTF.

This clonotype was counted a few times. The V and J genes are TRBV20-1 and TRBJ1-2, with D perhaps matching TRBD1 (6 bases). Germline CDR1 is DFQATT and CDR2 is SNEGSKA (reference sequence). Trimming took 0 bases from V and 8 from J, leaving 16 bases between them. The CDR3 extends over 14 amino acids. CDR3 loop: CSARDVRGADGYTF. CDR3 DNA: TGCAGTGCTAGAGATGTCAGGGGAGCCGACGGCTACACCTTC.

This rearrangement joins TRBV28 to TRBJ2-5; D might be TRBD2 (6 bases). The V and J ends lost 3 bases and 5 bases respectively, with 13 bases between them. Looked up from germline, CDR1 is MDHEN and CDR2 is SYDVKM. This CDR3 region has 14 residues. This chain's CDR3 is CASSLGGTGETQYF. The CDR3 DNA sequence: TGTGCCAGCAGTTTGGGGGGAACGGGGGAGACCCAGTACTTC.

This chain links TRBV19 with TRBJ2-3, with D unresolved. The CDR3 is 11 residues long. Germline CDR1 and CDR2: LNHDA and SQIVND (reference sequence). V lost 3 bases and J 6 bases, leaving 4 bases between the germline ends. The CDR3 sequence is CASSIMDTQYF. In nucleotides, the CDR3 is TGTGCCAGTAGTATCATGGATACGCAGTATTTT.

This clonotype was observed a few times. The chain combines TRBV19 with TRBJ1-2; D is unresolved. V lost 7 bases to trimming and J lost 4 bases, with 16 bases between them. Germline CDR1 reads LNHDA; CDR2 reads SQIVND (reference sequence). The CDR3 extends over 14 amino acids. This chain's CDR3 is CASTPTGYTYGYTF. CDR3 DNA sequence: TGTGCCAGTACCCCGACTGGGTACACCTATGGCTACACCTTC. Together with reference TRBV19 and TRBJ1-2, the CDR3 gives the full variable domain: DGGITQSPKYLFRKEGQNVTLSCEQNLNHDAMYWYRQDPGQGLRLIYYSQIVNDFQKGDIAEGYSVSREKKESFPLTVTSAQKNPTAFYLCASTPTGYTYGYTFGSGTRLTVV.